The present T cell receptor (beta chain) was sequenced within a study of PD-L1 blockade in urothelial cancer. On the study more broadly: T cells numbered a median of approximately 130,000 in the blood samples.

Each patient's cancer was a locally advanced or metastatic urothelial carcinoma. Germline CDR1 is GTSNPN and CDR2 is SVGIG (reference sequence). The CDR3 is made up of 11 amino acids. Between the trimmed V and J ends, which lost 0 bases and 7 bases, there was a span of 3 bases. The count of this clone is one. Its antigen remains unknown. The method was immunoSEQ multiplex PCR; TCRdb's version includes in-frame clones alone and lacks a portion of them. The sample includes about 82,000 clones, 90% to 95% of them seen just once. Study-wide findings and caveats: Lower than median blood TCR clonality before treatment predicted better survival.

The origin of this receptor is a man in his fifties or sixties with urothelial cancer. This chain uses TRBV30 with TRBJ2-2; D is undetermined. Material: PBMCs, obtained around atezolizumab (anti-PD-L1) treatment. The CDR3, as DNA: TGTGCCTGGAGTGTCGGCGGGGAGCTGTTTTTT. Translating it yields CAWSVGGELFF.